The clone carrying this TCR beta chain was seen at least ten times. Its antigen is currently unknown. The sample is drawn from a study of T-cell reconstitution after alpha-beta-depleted transplantation in children. Trimming cost V 0 bases and J 7 bases; bases outside gene matches: 6. CDR1 is SGHRS, CDR2 YFSETQ, per germline. The CDR3 has 16 residues. Unique molecular identifiers featured in how the TCRbeta library was prepared. In TCRdb, the PCR reads were re-called with MiXCR into one record per CDR3 protein. The sample consists of roughly 790,000 distinct CDR3 sequences, 16% of them appearing once. Study findings and constraints: From surviving recipient T cells and thymic progenitors came the high day-60 TCRbeta diversity observed in some patients.

This specimen consisted of PBMCs, mostly from graft donor cells, obtained 360 days after TCRalphabeta/CD19-depleted stem cell transplant. The clonotype originates from a male patient younger than 18 who had a stem cell transplant for acute lymphoblastic leukemia, so the T cells may come from the graft donor. The chain carries TRBV5-1 and TRBJ2-1; 11 positions match TRBD2. The CDR3 nucleotides read TGCGCCAGCAGCTTGGCCGTGGGACTAGCGGTTAATGAGCAGTTCTTC. Translated: CASSLAVGLAVNEQFF.